This TCR beta chain was captured in a study of control samples from healthy donors and cancer patients. Using immunoSEQ multiplex PCR, the repertoire was profiled, and TCRdb retains in-frame clones only, with some absent. The sample shows about 100,000 clones, more than 85% of them seen only once. This CDR3 contains 14 residues. Germline assignment: CDR1 SGHTA and CDR2 FQGTGA. Trimming pared 3 bases from V and 4 bases from J, leaving 12 bases between. The J gene is TRBJ2-5, the V gene TRBV7-3; D is undetermined. Sequencing was carried out using blood. The receptor was derived from a woman aged 45-65 years in good health. This CDR3 is CASSFSSSGETQYF. The CDR3 DNA follows: TGTGCCAGCAGCTTCAGTAGCAGTGGAGAGACCCAGTACTTC.